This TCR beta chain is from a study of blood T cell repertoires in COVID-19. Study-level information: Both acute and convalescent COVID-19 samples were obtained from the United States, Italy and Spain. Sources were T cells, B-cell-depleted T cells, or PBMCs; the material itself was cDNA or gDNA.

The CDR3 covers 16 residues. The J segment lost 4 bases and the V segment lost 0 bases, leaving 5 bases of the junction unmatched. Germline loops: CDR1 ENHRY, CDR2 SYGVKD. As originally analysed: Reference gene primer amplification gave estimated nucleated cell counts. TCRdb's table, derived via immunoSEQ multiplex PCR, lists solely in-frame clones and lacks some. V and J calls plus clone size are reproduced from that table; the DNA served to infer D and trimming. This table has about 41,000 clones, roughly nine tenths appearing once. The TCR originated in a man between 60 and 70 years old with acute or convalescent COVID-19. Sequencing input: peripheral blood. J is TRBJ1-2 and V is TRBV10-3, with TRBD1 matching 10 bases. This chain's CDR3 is CAISESGTGVPYGYTF. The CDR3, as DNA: TGTGCCATCAGTGAGTCTGGGACAGGGGTGCCCTATGGCTACACCTTC.